This TCR beta chain comes out of a study of blood T cell repertoires in COVID-19. Study background: Acute and convalescent COVID-19 samples came from the United States, Italy and Spain. In each case, the material was cDNA or gDNA derived from T cells, B-cell-depleted T cells, or PBMCs.

The CDR3 extends over 15 amino acids. Losses at the gene ends were 1 base for V and 4 bases for J; bases not matched to a gene: 4. Germline CDR1 SGHNT, CDR2 YYREEE (reference sequence). This clone has more than one count but fewer than ten. Assay used: immunoSEQ multiplex PCR; TCRdb lists only in-frame clones, some missing. The sample lists hundreds of thousands of clones, around 84% seen once, with about a sixth in the top ten. The sequence was collected from a woman older than 75 with active or convalescent COVID-19. This chain uses TRBV5-4 with TRBJ2-7, with 11 bases aligning to TRBD2. Sequencing was done on a sample of peripheral blood. The CDR3 DNA reads TGTGCCAGCAGCTTGAGCCTAGCGGGGGGTTACGAGCAGTACTTC. It specifies CASSLSLAGGYEQYF.